Following are 30 T cell receptor beta chains from one sample sequenced in a study of OX40 agonist ivuxolimab in advanced cancers. The library was made by the immunoSEQ multiplex PCR assay. TCRdb provides this immuneACCESS table in a form limited to in-frame rearrangements. Some clones are lacking; in checked studies, under half of them reflect an unresolved V gene, and why the rest are absent is not known. The sample profile shows some 72,000 clones; around 91% of them were found once. The top ten hold about 2.8% of the sample. The material sequenced was CD4+ or CD8+ T cells sorted from blood, taken in a trial of the OX40 agonist ivuxolimab. These receptors came from an adult with an advanced solid tumor such as melanoma, head and neck, liver or kidney cancer.

This chain connects TRBV2 to TRBJ1-6, with 9 bases lining up with TRBD1. With 7 bases clipped from V and 8 bases from J, the junction kept 9 bases outside the gene matches. CDR1 is SNHLY and CDR2 is FYNNEI in the germline V gene. There are 15 residues in the CDR3. The DNA of the CDR3 is TGTGCCAGCATGCGGGACAGGGCTTGGGATTCACCCCTCCACTTT. Its protein is CASMRDRAWDSPLHF. The full variable domain, rest sourced from reference TRBV2 and TRBJ1-6, is EPEVTQTPSHQVTQMGQEVILRCVPISNHLYFYWYRQILGQKVEFLVSFYNNEISEKSEIFDDQFSVERPDGSNFTLKIRSTKLEDSAMYFCASMRDRAWDSPLHFGNGTRLTVT.

V usage is TRBV7-9 and J usage is TRBJ1-3; no firm D call. Trimming left V 3 bases short and J 5 bases short, with 20 bases between. Germline CDR1 is SEHNR and CDR2 is FQNEAQ (reference sequence). This CDR3 region has 17 residues. CDR3 region: CASSLVRYRKRRNTIYF. CDR3 DNA sequence: TGTGCCAGCAGCTTGGTCCGGTACAGAAAGCGGAGAAACACCATATATTTT.

The chain is built from TRBV7-9 and TRBJ1-6, with D possibly being TRBD1 (5 bases). V lost 6 bases to trimming and J lost 9 bases, with 15 bases between them. The germline V gene encodes CDR1 SEHNR and CDR2 FQNEAQ (reference sequence). This CDR3 region has 14 residues. The CDR3 coding sequence is TGTGCCAGCAGACAAGGGACTTGGATTTCACCCCTCCACTTT. Its translation is CASRQGTWISPLHF.

The rearrangement joins TRBV6-1 to TRBJ1-5; 7 bases are shared with TRBD1. The CDR3 sequence is 16 residues long. The junction had 10 bases not matched to a gene; V was cut back by 4 bases and J by 4 bases. The germline gives CDR1 MNHNS, CDR2 SASEGT. The CDR3 coding sequence is TGTGCCAGCAGTGCTGTCACAGGGGAGGGGAATCAGCCCCAGCATTTT. This encodes CASSAVTGEGNQPQHF.

The rearrangement uses TRBV25-1 and TRBJ1-6, with TRBD1 as a possible D gene (6 bases). CDR1 is MGHDK and CDR2 is SYGVNS in the germline V gene. CDR3 size: 13 residues. The germline V and J ends were trimmed by 3 bases and 9 bases, with 9 bases remaining between them. This chain's CDR3 is CASSDRGVSPLHF. CDR3 nucleotide sequence: TGTGCCAGCAGTGACAGGGGAGTTTCACCCCTCCACTTT.

The chain links TRBV19 to TRBJ2-1, with D perhaps assigned TRBD1 or TRBD2 (5 bases each). Trimming stripped 3 bases from V and 0 bases from J, with 12 bases between. The CDR3 has 16 residues. The germline CDR1 and CDR2 sequences are LNHDA and SQIVND (reference sequence). DNA for the CDR3: TGTGCCAGTAGTATTATTGAGGGGCCCTCCTACAATGAGCAGTTCTTC. The encoded protein is CASSIIEGPSYNEQFF.

This clone was found a few times. The V and J genes are TRBV18 and TRBJ1-1; D uncertain. CDR1 KGHSH and CDR2 LQKENI come from the germline V gene. V was clipped by 6 bases and J by 3 bases, with 11 bases between them. The CDR3 has 13 amino acids. In nucleotides, the CDR3 is TGTGCCAGCTCGCTAAATCCGGACACTGAAGCTTTCTTT. Protein sequence: CASSLNPDTEAFF.

The chain carries TRBV15 and TRBJ1-2; D not certain. This CDR3 comprises 16 residues. Trimming shortened V by 0 bases and J by 7 bases, and 18 bases separated the two germline ends. Germline V CDR1 and CDR2: LNHNV, YYDKDF (reference sequence). In nucleotides, the CDR3 is TGTGCCACCAGCAGAGATAGGTCTGTCCGGGCCGGTGGCTACACCTTC. This sequence encodes CATSRDRSVRAGGYTF.

The chain has TRBV25-1 and TRBJ2-5; D may match TRBD1 or TRBD2 (5 bases each). This CDR3 spans 15 amino acids. Looked up from germline, CDR1 is MGHDK and CDR2 is SYGVNS. Trimming removed 3 bases at V and 7 bases at J, with 18 bases between. The CDR3 nucleotides are TGTGCCAGCAGTGACCGGGGCTACCACCCAACGACCCAGTACTTC. This translates into CASSDRGYHPTTQYF.

Concerning this clone itself: The sample carries other DNA sequences with the same CDR3. This rearrangement joins TRBV4-1 to TRBJ1-4; tentative D call: TRBD1 (6 bases). Germline CDR1 is MGHRA and CDR2 is YSYEKL. The CDR3 is 15 residues long. Trimming removed 1 base from V and 6 bases from J, with 12 bases in between. The CDR3 nucleotides are TGCGCCAGCAGCCAAGGGCAGGGGAAGGATGAAAAACTGTTTTTT. This sequence encodes CASSQGQGKDEKLFF.

The J gene is TRBJ1-1, the V gene TRBV28, with D uncertain. Germline assignment: CDR1 MDHEN and CDR2 SYDVKM. Trimming removed 6 bases at V and 4 bases at J, with 21 bases between. The CDR3 has 16 residues. CDR3 sequence: CASRTAGGPEITEAFF. CDR3 DNA: TGTGCCAGCAGAACAGCGGGAGGGCCTGAGATCACTGAAGCTTTCTTT.

The V call is TRBV5-1, the J call TRBJ1-4; D remains ambiguous. V gave up 0 bases and J gave up 5 bases, with 11 bases separating them. CDR1 is SGHRS, CDR2 YFSETQ, per germline. This CDR3 has 15 amino acids. The CDR3 protein is CASSLDPGLNEKLFF. The CDR3 DNA sequence: TGCGCCAGCAGCTTGGATCCGGGCCTGAATGAAAAACTGTTTTTT. Full variable domain (missing parts from reference TRBV5-1 and TRBJ1-4): KAGVTQTPRYLIKTRGQQVTLSCSPISGHRSVSWYQQTPGQGLQFLFEYFSETQRNKGNFPGRFSGRQFSNSRSEMNVSTLELGDSALYLCASSLDPGLNEKLFFGSGTQLSVL.

The J gene is TRBJ2-3, the V gene TRBV9, with 15 bases fitting TRBD2. This CDR3 has 17 residues. CDR1 SGDLS and CDR2 YYNGEE come from the germline V gene. The J segment lost 4 bases and the V segment lost 2 bases, leaving 5 bases of the junction unmatched. The CDR3 DNA reads TGTGCCAGCAGCGTTGCCGGGACTAGCGGGAGGCCAGATACGCAGTATTTT. This codes for CASSVAGTSGRPDTQYF. Drawing the rest from reference TRBV9 and TRBJ2-3, the complete variable domain is DSGVTQTPKHLITATGQRVTLRCSPRSGDLSVYWYQQSLDQGLQFLIQYYNGEERAKGNILERFSAQQFPDLHSELNLSSLELGDSALYFCASSVAGTSGRPDTQYFGPGTRLTVL.

The CDR3 loop is CASSLRQGVNSPLHF. The CDR3 nucleotides read TGTGCCAGCAGTCTTAGACAGGGGGTAAATTCACCCCTCCACTTT. The gene calls are TRBV6-1 and TRBJ1-6; 9 bases align to TRBD1. V shed 5 bases and J 7 bases; nucleotides not matched to a gene: 6. This CDR3 region has 15 residues. The germline CDR1 and CDR2 sequences are MNHNS and SASEGT.

The V gene is TRBV5-4, the J gene TRBJ1-5; D is perhaps TRBD1 (5 bases). Germline CDR1 SGHNT, CDR2 YYREEE (reference sequence). This CDR3 contains 15 residues. Trimming took off 0 bases at V and 3 bases at J, with 10 bases between the two ends. The CDR3 region is CASSLDGAFNQPQHF. The DNA for the CDR3 is TGTGCCAGCAGCTTGGATGGGGCCTTCAATCAGCCCCAGCATTTT.

The chain combines TRBV5-4 with TRBJ2-1; D may be TRBD1 or TRBD2 (5 bases each). V lost 0 bases and J 9 bases, leaving 22 bases between the germline ends. The CDR3 spans 17 residues. CDR1 and CDR2 (germline): SGHNT, YYREEE (reference sequence). The CDR3 DNA follows: TGTGCCAGCAGCTTGGCCGTCTGGGCAGGGAGCGTTGCTGAGCAGTTCTTC. It yields the protein CASSLAVWAGSVAEQFF. The full variable domain, rest sourced from reference TRBV5-4 and TRBJ2-1, is ETGVTQSPTHLIKTRGQQVTLRCSSQSGHNTVSWYQQALGQGPQFIFQYYREEENGRGNFPPRFSGLQFPNYSSELNVNALELDDSALYLCASSLAVWAGSVAEQFFGPGTRLTVL.

The gene calls are TRBV19 and TRBJ2-7, with TRBD2 matching over 11 bases. The V gene's germline CDR1 is LNHDA and CDR2 SQIVND (reference sequence). CDR3 size: 16 residues. V trimming: 2 bases; J trimming: 0 bases; junction bases outside the gene matches: 3. The CDR3 DNA reads as TGTGCCAGTAGTATACTAGCGGGAGGCCACTCCTACGAGCAGTACTTC. The encoded protein is CASSILAGGHSYEQYF.

The chain has TRBV5-1 and TRBJ2-3; 11 bases line up with TRBD2. Losses at the gene ends were 5 bases for V and 0 bases for J; bases not matched to a gene: 8. Germline V CDR1 and CDR2: SGHRS, YFSETQ. The CDR3 extends over 17 amino acids. The CDR3: CASSDTSGGSSTDTQYF. The CDR3 DNA sequence: TGCGCCAGCAGTGATACTAGCGGGGGATCTAGCACAGATACGCAGTATTTT.

V gene TRBV5-1 combines with J gene TRBJ1-4, with 9 bases lining up with TRBD1. V shed 4 bases and J 5 bases; nucleotides not matched to a gene: 6. The CDR3 runs to 15 residues. Germline V gene lookup returns CDR1 SGHRS and CDR2 YFSETQ. The CDR3 nucleotides read TGCGCCAGCAGCGCGGGACAGGGTCGAAATGAAAAACTGTTTTTT. Translated: CASSAGQGRNEKLFF.

The V gene is TRBV30, the J gene TRBJ1-6; 7 bases are a match to TRBD1. The CDR3 loop spans 13 amino acids. The trim removed 1 base at V and 10 bases at J, leaving 4 bases unmatched. Germline assignment: CDR1 GTSNPN and CDR2 SVGIG (reference sequence). Written as DNA, the CDR3 is TGTGCCTGGAGTGGACAGGGATGGTCACCCCTCCACTTT. It translates to CAWSGQGWSPLHF. The full variable domain, in which reference TRBV30 and TRBJ1-6 provide the parts outside the CDR3, is SQTIHQWPATLVQPVGSPLSLECTVEGTSNPNLYWYRQAAGRGLQLLFYSVGIGQISSEVPQNLSASRPQDRQFILSSKKLLLSDSGFYLCAWSGQGWSPLHFGNGTRLTVT.

This clone was counted a single time. J is TRBJ2-7 and V is TRBV5-1; perhaps TRBD1 as D (5 bases). Germline CDR1 SGHRS, CDR2 YFSETQ. V lost 3 bases and J 3 bases, leaving 10 bases between the germline ends. CDR3 length: 13 amino acids. CDR3 sequence (DNA): TGCGCCAGCAGCTCGAGACAGAACTACGAGCAGTACTTC. Translation gives CASSSRQNYEQYF. Looking up the rest from reference TRBV5-1 and TRBJ2-7 gives the full variable domain: KAGVTQTPRYLIKTRGQQVTLSCSPISGHRSVSWYQQTPGQGLQFLFEYFSETQRNKGNFPGRFSGRQFSNSRSEMNVSTLELGDSALYLCASSSRQNYEQYFGPGTRLTVT.

CDR3 sequence: CASSTGTGKRDEQFF. The DNA for the CDR3 is TGTGCCAGCAGTACGGGGACAGGGAAAAGAGATGAGCAGTTCTTC. This chain joins TRBV6-5 and TRBJ2-1, with 9 bases fitting TRBD1. Trimming took 5 bases from V and 8 from J; bases not matched to a gene: 10. This CDR3 has 15 amino acids. The germline gives CDR1 MNHEY, CDR2 SVGAGI.

This clone appeared once. The V gene is TRBV9, the J gene TRBJ2-5, with 12 bases that match TRBD2. Germline lookup yields CDR1 SGDLS and CDR2 YYNGEE. CDR3 length equals 17 residues. The V gene end was trimmed by 2 bases and the J gene end by 1 base; junction bases not matched to a gene: 6. CDR3 nucleotides: TGTGCCAGCAGCGTGACTAGCGGGAGAGTAGCCCAAGAGACCCAGTACTTC. Protein sequence: CASSVTSGRVAQETQYF.

The CDR3 sequence: CASKSRTETYEQYF. Here the CDR3 DNA reads TGTGCCAGCAAATCCCGGACAGAGACCTACGAGCAGTACTTC. The gene calls are TRBV6-6 and TRBJ2-7; D perhaps matches TRBD1 (6 bases). Germline V gene sequence: CDR1 MNHNY, CDR2 SVGAGI (reference sequence). There are 14 residues in the CDR3. Trimming cost V 7 bases and J 2 bases, with 15 bases left between them.

The chain recombines TRBV5-4 with TRBJ2-2, with 11 positions matching TRBD2. Germline values: CDR1 SGHNT, CDR2 YYREEE (reference sequence). With 4 bases clipped from V and 0 bases from J, the junction kept 2 bases outside the gene matches. The CDR3 sequence is 16 residues long. The CDR3 coding sequence is TGTGCCAGCAGCCTGGGACTAGCGGCGAACACCGGGGAGCTGTTTTTT. This encodes CASSLGLAANTGELFF. The full variable domain, its missing parts supplied by reference TRBV5-4 and TRBJ2-2, is ETGVTQSPTHLIKTRGQQVTLRCSSQSGHNTVSWYQQALGQGPQFIFQYYREEENGRGNFPPRFSGLQFPNYSSELNVNALELDDSALYLCASSLGLAANTGELFFGEGSRLTVL.

This chain connects TRBV18 to TRBJ1-5; D gene uncertain. V lost 3 bases and J lost 5, with 5 bases in between. Per germline, CDR1 KGHSH and CDR2 LQKENI. This CDR3 contains 12 residues. DNA for the CDR3: TGTGCCAGCTCACCGGCAGATCAGCCCCAGCATTTT. It specifies CASSPADQPQHF.

The V gene is TRBV2, the J gene TRBJ1-1; D is unclear. Germline V gene sequence: CDR1 SNHLY, CDR2 FYNNEI. CDR3 length: 14 residues. V was clipped by 10 bases and J by 6 bases, with 21 bases between them. The CDR3 coding sequence is TGTGCCACTGTGGGAGGTCGCCTGATACCTGAAGCTTTCTTT. Translation gives CATVGGRLIPEAFF.

The rearrangement uses TRBV4-1 and TRBJ1-2, with D uncertain. V lost 0 bases to trimming and J lost 8 bases, with 10 bases between them. CDR3 length equals 13 residues. The V gene's germline CDR1 is MGHRA and CDR2 YSYEKL. CDR3 coding DNA: TGCGCCAGCAGCCAAGAAGGGTTATGGGGCTACACCTTC. It encodes CASSQEGLWGYTF.

The chain joins TRBV6-1 to TRBJ1-2, with 7 nucleotides matching TRBD1. The V gene end was trimmed by 6 bases and the J gene end by 4 bases; junction bases not matched to a gene: 8. This CDR3 is built from 14 residues. Per germline, CDR1 MNHNS and CDR2 SASEGT. CDR3 coding DNA: TGTGCCAGCAGACCAACAGGGGTTTCCTATGGCTACACCTTC. It codes for CASRPTGVSYGYTF.

The gene calls are TRBV5-1 and TRBJ2-5; the match to TRBD2 covers 16 bases. The CDR3 length is 16 residues. The germline V gene has CDR1 SGHRS and CDR2 YFSETQ. V lost 3 bases to trimming and J lost 5 bases; unmatched junction nucleotides: 4. CDR3 region: CASSWGLAGGTETQYF. The DNA of the CDR3 is TGCGCCAGCAGCTGGGGACTAGCGGGGGGGACGGAGACCCAGTACTTC.